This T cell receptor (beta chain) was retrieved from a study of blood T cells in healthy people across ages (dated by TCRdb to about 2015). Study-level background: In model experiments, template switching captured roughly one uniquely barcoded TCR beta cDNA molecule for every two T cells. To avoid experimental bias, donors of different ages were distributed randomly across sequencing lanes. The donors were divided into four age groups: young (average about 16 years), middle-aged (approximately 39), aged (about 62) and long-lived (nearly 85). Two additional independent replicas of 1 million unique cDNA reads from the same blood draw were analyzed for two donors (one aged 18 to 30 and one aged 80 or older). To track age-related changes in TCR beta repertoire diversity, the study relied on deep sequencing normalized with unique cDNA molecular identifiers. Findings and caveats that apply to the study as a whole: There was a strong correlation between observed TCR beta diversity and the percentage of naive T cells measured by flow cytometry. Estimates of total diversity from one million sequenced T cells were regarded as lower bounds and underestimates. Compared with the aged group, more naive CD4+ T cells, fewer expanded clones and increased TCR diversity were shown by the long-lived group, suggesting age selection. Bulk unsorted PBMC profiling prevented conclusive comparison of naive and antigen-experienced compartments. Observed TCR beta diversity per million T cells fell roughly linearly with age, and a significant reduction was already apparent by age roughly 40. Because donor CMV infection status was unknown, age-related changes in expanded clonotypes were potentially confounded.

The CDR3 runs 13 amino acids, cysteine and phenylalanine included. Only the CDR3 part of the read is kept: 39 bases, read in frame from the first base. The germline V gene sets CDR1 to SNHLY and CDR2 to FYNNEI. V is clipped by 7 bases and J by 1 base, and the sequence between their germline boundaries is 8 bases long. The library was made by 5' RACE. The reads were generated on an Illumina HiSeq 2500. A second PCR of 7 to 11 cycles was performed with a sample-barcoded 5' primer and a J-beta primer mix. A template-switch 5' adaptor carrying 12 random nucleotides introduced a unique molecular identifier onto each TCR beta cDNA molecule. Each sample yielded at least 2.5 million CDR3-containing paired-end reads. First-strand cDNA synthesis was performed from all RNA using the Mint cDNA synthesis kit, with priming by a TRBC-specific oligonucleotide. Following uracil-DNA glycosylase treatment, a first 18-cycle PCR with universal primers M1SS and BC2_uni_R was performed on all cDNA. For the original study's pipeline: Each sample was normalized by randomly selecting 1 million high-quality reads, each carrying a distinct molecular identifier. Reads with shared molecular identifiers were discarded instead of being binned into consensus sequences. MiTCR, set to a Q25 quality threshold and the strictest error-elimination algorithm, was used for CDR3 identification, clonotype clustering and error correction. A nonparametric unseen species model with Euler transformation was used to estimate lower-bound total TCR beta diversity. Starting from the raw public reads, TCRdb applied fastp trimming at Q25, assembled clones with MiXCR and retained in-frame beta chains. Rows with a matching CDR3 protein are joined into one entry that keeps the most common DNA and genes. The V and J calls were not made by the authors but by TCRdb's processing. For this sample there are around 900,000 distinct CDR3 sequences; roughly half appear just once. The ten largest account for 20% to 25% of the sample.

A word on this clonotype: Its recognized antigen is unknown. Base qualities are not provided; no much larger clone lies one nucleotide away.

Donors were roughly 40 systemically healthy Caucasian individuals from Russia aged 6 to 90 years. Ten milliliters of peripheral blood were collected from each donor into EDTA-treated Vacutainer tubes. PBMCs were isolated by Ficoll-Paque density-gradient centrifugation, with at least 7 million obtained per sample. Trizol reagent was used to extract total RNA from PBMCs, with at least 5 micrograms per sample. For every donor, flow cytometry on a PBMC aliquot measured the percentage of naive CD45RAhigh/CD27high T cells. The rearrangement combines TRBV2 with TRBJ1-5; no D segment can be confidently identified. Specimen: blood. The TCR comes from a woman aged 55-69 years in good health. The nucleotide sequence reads TGTGCCAGCACGGGGTCAAGCAATCAGCCCCAGCATTTT. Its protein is CASTGSSNQPQHF. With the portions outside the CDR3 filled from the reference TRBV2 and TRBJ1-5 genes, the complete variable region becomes EPEVTQTPSHQVTQMGQEVILRCVPISNHLYFYWYRQILGQKVEFLVSFYNNEISEKSEIFDDQFSVERPDGSNFTLKIRSTKLEDSAMYFCASTGSSNQPQHFGDGTRLSIL.